One sample yielded the 5 T cell receptor beta chains listed below, sequenced in a study of response to subunit inactivated influenza vaccine. Each CDR3 protein gets one entry after TCRdb re-called the RT-PCR reads with MiXCR. The table records a few hundred thousand distinct CDR3 sequences, 10% to 11% of them present only once. The specimen comprised PBMCs from blood, sampled 45 days after vaccination. The origin of the receptors is a man between 45 and 60 years old who received an inactivated influenza vaccine.

This clonotype has ten or more counts. This sequence joins TRBV27 and TRBJ2-7, with D unclear. Germline values: CDR1 MNHEY, CDR2 SMNVEV (reference sequence). CDR3 length: 13 amino acids. V was trimmed by 6 bases and J by 3 bases, leaving 12 bases between them. In DNA form, the CDR3 reads TGTGCCAGCAGGATTCACCCGAGCTACGAGCAGTACTTC. Protein: CASRIHPSYEQYF.

This clonotype turned up a few times. The chain links TRBV7-9 to TRBJ2-7; the D gene is possibly TRBD2 (5 bases). CDR3 size: 13 residues. The germline gives CDR1 SEHNR, CDR2 FQNEAQ (reference sequence). Trimming removed 1 base from V and 12 bases from J, with 16 bases in between. CDR3 sequence reads: CASSLEEPGGLYF. DNA for the CDR3: TGTGCCAGCAGCTTAGAAGAACCCGGAGGCCTGTACTTC.

This clonotype was picked up many times. The rearrangement links TRBV24-1 to TRBJ2-2; no reliable D call. V was cut by 10 bases and J by 2 bases, with 7 bases left in between. Per germline, CDR1 KGHDR and CDR2 SFDVKD. The CDR3 consists of 12 residues. The CDR3 DNA reads as TGTGCCACGAGGCTTAACACCGGGGAGCTGTTTTTT. This gives the protein CATRLNTGELFF.

This clonotype was recorded a few times. CDR3: CASTEQSRGIIAKNIQYF. The CDR3 DNA is TGTGCCAGCACCGAACAAAGTAGAGGGATTATAGCCAAAAACATTCAGTACTTC. The genes are TRBV28 and TRBJ2-4, with D possibly TRBD2 on 5 matching bases. V was cut by 7 bases and J by 0 bases, with 22 bases left in between. In germline, CDR1 is MDHEN, CDR2 SYDVKM. The CDR3 contains 18 residues.

This clonotype occurred many times. The J gene is TRBJ1-2, the V gene TRBV27; 8 bases fit TRBD1. V was clipped by 6 bases and J by 6 bases; unmatched bases: 9. The CDR3 is 14 residues long. CDR1 and CDR2 from the germline V gene are MNHEY and SMNVEV (reference sequence). CDR3 nucleotides: TGTGCCAGCAGACCTCTGACAGGGGTACATGGCTACACCTTC. Translated, it gives CASRPLTGVHGYTF.